This T cell receptor (beta chain) was observed in a study of blood T cell repertoires in COVID-19. Across the study: Sample material is recorded as cDNA or gDNA derived from T cells, B-cell-depleted T cells, or PBMCs.

Participants came from roughly 25 US areas, aged about 18 to 89 years. Self-reported history from a screening survey and questionnaire set each donor's cohort. How the authors handled the data: Nucleated cell counts were estimated from reference gene primer amplification. Clones were sequenced by immunoSEQ multiplex PCR, and TCRdb holds only the in-frame ones, with some missing. V, J and clone size are those of that table, while D and trimming were read from the DNA. The data hold roughly 200,000 clones, with about 84% observed a single time. The CDR3 has 17 amino acids. Germline values: CDR1 SEHNR, CDR2 FQNEAQ (reference sequence). Trimming left V 4 bases short and J 0 bases short, with 18 bases between.

This chain uses TRBV7-9 with TRBJ2-5; D perhaps matches TRBD2 (7 bases). Source material: PBMCs or T cells enriched from blood (not recorded which). This TCR was recovered from a man aged 35 to 55 with acute COVID-19. CDR3 sequence: CASSSPRGGRHQETQYF. The CDR3 DNA reads TGTGCCAGCAGCTCCCCTAGGGGGGGGCGCCACCAAGAGACCCAGTACTTC. Full variable domain (missing parts from reference TRBV7-9 and TRBJ2-5): DTGVSQNPRHKITKRGQNVTFRCDPISEHNRLYWYRQTLGQGPEFLTYFQNEAQLEKSRLLSDRFSAERPKGSFSTLEIQRTEQGDSAMYLCASSSPRGGRHQETQYFGPGTRLLVL.